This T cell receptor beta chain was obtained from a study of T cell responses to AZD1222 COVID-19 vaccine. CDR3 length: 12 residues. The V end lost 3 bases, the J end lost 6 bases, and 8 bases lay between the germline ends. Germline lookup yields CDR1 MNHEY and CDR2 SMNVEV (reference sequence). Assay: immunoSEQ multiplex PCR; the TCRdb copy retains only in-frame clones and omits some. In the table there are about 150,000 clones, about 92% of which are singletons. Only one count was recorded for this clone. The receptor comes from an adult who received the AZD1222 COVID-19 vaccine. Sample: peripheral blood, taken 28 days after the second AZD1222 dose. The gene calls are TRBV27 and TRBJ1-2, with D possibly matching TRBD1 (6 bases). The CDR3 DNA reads TGTGCCAGCAGTTTGGCAGGGGATGGCTACACCTTC. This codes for CASSLAGDGYTF.